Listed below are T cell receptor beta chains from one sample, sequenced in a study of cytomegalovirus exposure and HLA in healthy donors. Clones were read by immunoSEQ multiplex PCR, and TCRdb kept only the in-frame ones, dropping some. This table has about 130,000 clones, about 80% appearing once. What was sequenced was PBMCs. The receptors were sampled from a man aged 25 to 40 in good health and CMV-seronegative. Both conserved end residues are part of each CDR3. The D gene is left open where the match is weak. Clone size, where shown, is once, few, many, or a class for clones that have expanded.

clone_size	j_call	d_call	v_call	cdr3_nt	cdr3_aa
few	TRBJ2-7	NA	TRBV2	TGTGCCAGCAGGGTGGACACTCTCGGGGAGCAGTACTTC	CASRVDTLGEQYF
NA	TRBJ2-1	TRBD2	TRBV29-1	TGCAGCGTTGAAGGGACTAGCGGGAGTCTCTACAATGAGCAGTTCTTC	CSVEGTSGSLYNEQFF
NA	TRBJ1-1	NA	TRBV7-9	TGTGCCAGCAGCTTAAGGGACACAAAGACTGAAGCTTTCTTT	CASSLRDTKTEAFF
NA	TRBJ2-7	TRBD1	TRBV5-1	TGCGCCAGCAGCTTGGACCTGGACAGGGGCGTCTACGAGCAGTACTTC	CASSLDLDRGVYEQYF
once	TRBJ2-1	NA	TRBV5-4	TGTGCAACCCAAGCTTATTACGGTTCTTACAATGAGCAGTTCTTC	CATQAYYGSYNEQFF
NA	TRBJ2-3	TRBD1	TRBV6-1	TGTGCCAGCAGTGAACGGACAGGGGAAGTAGATACGCAGTATTTT	CASSERTGEVDTQYF
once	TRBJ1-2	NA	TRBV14	TGTGCCAGCAGCCAAGAAGCGGGGGTGGCTTTTGGCGCTAACTATGGCTACACCTTC	CASSQEAGVAFGANYGYTF
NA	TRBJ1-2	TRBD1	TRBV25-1	TGTGCCAGCAGGACCAACACGGGACAGGGGACTTCAGGCTATGGCTACACCTTC	CASRTNTGQGTSGYGYTF
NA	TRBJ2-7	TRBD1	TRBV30	TGTGCCTGGACGAGGGGGCGAGGGGAGCAGTACTTC	CAWTRGRGEQYF
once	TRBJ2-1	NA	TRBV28	TGTGCCAGCAGTTTAGTCAATGGGCTGAATGAGCAGTTCTTC	CASSLVNGLNEQFF
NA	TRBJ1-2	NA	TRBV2	TGTGCCAGCAGTGAGCGAGGGAGTCATGGCTACACCTTC	CASSERGSHGYTF
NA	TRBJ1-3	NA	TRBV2	TGTGCCAGCGGTGGACAATTGAGATACACCATATATTTT	CASGGQLRYTIYF
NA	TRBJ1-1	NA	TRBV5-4	TGTGCCAGCAGCTTGTTTGGGGGCATGAACACTGAAGCTTTCTTT	CASSLFGGMNTEAFF
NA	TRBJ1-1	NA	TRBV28	TGTGCCAGCAGTTTGGGGGGGCTCAACACTGAAGCTTTCTTT	CASSLGGLNTEAFF
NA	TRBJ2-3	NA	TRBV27	TGTGCCAGCAGAGTAGGAGGAGGCACAGATACGCAGTATTTT	CASRVGGGTDTQYF
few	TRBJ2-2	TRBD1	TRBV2	TGTGCCAGCAACGGAGAACAGGGGAGGAACACCGGGGAGCTGTTTTTT	CASNGEQGRNTGELFF
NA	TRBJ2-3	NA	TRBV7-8	TGTGCCAGCAGCTTAGCGGGAGCAGATACGCAGTATTTT	CASSLAGADTQYF
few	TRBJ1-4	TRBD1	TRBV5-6	TGTGCCAGCAGCGCACGACGGGACAGCCTCTTGTTTTATGAAAAACTGTTTTTT	CASSARRDSLLFYEKLFF
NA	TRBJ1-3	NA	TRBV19	TGTGCCAGTAGTACTACCCCCCGGGAGGCCTTCAACTCTGGAAACACCATATATTTT	CASSTTPREAFNSGNTIYF
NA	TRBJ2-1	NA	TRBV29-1	TGCAGCGTTGATGTCCCGTACAATGAGCAGTTCTTC	CSVDVPYNEQFF
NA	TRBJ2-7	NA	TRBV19	TGTGCCAGTAGTATAATAGCGGTAGTCGTCGACGAGCAGTACTTC	CASSIIAVVVDEQYF
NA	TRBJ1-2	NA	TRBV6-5	TGTGCCAGCAGTTACGAAGGGGGTCGGTATGGCTACACCTTC	CASSYEGGRYGYTF
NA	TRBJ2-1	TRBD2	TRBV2	TGTGCCAGCACGTCTAGCGGGAGGATCGATGAGCAGTTCTTC	CASTSSGRIDEQFF
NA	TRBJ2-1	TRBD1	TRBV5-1	TGCGCCAGCAGCCCCGGACAGGGTAGGGGAGGCTCCTACAATGAGCAGTTCTTC	CASSPGQGRGGSYNEQFF
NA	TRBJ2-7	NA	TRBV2	TGTGCCAGCAGTGAACCCTCCGGGAGTTTCTACGAGCAGTACTTC	CASSEPSGSFYEQYF
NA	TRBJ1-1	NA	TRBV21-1	TGTGCCAGCAGCAATCAGGACAGGGGGCTTAGTGAAGCTTTCTTT	CASSNQDRGLSEAFF
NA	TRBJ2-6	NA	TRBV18	TGTGCCAGCTCGCCAACAGGGTTTGTAGGCTCTGGGGCCAACGTCCTGACTTTC	CASSPTGFVGSGANVLTF
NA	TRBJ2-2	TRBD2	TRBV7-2	TGTGCCAGCAGCTATGAGATACTAGCGGGGGATACCCGGGAGCTGTTTTTT	CASSYEILAGDTRELFF
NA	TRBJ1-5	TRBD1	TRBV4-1	TGCGCCAGCAGCCAAGGGACAGGGTATAGCAATCAGCCCCAGCATTTT	CASSQGTGYSNQPQHF
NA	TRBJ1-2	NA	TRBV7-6	TGTGCCAGCAGCTTAGGCCCAGGGGATGGCTACCCCTTC	CASSLGPGDGYPF
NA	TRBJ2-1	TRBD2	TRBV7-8	TGTGCCAGCAGCTTACCGGCACTAGCGGGAGGAACTGGAAGCTCCTACAATGAGCAGTTCTTC	CASSLPALAGGTGSSYNEQFF
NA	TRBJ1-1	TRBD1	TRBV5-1	TGCGCCAGCAGCCATTCTTGGGACAGGGGACGGACTGAAGCTTTCTTT	CASSHSWDRGRTEAFF
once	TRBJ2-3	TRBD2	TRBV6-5	TGTGCCAGCAGTAGAGCGGGAGGGCCCATAGATACGCAGTATTTT	CASSRAGGPIDTQYF
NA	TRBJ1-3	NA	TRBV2	TGTGCCAGCAGTGAGGAGGGAACCCTAAATAGGAGGTCTGGAAACACCATATATTTT	CASSEEGTLNRRSGNTIYF
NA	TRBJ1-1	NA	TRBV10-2	TGCGCCAGCAGTGATGAGACGAAGGGGAAGTTGTCTTTCTTT	CASSDETKGKLSFF